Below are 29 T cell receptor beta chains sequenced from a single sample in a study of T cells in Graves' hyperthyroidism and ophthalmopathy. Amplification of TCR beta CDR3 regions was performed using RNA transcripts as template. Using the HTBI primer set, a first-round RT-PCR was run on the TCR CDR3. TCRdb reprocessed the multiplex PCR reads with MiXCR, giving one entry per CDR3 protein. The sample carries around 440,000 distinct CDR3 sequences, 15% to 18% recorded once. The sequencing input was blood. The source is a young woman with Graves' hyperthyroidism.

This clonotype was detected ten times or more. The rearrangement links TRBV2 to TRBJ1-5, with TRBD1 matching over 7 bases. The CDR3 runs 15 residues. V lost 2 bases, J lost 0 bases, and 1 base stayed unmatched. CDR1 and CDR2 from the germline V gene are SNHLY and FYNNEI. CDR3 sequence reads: CASSETGDSNQPQHF. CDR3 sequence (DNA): TGTGCCAGCAGTGAAACAGGGGATAGCAATCAGCCCCAGCATTTT.

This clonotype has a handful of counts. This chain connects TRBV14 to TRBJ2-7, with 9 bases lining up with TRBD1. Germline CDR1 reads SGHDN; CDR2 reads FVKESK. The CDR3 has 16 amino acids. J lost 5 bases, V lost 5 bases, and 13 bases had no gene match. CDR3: CASSYHKGQGIDEQYF. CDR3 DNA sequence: TGTGCCAGCAGCTATCATAAGGGACAGGGAATCGACGAGCAGTACTTC.

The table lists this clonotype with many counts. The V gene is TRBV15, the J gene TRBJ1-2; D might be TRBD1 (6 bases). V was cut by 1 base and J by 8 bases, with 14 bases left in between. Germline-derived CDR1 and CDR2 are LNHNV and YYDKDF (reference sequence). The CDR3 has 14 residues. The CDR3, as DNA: TGTGCCACCAGCAGAGGAGGGGGGGCGAGGGGCTACACCTTC. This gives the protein CATSRGGGARGYTF. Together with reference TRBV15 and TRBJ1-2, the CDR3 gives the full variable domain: DAMVIQNPRYQVTQFGKPVTLSCSQTLNHNVMYWYQQKSSQAPKLLFHYYDKDFNNEADTPDNFQSRRPNTSFCFLDIRSPGLGDTAMYLCATSRGGGARGYTFGSGTRLTVV.

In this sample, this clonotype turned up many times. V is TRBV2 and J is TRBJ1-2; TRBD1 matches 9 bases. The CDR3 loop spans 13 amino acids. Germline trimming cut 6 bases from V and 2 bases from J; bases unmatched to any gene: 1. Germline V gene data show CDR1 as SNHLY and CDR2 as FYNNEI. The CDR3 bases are TGTGCCAGCAGAGGGACAGGGAACTATGGCTACACCTTC. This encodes CASRGTGNYGYTF. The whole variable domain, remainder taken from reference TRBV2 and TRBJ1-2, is EPEVTQTPSHQVTQMGQEVILRCVPISNHLYFYWYRQILGQKVEFLVSFYNNEISEKSEIFDDQFSVERPDGSNFTLKIRSTKLEDSAMYFCASRGTGNYGYTFGSGTRLTVV.

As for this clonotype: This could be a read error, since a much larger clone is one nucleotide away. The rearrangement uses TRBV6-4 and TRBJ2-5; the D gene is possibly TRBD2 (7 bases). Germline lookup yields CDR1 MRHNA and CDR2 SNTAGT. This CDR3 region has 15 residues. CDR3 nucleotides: TGTACCAGCAGTGAAATGGGGGGGACACAAGAGACCCAGTACTTC. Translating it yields CTSSEMGGTQETQYF.

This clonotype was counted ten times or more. CDR3 DNA: TGTGCCAGCAGCCCCCAACTAGATCTACCGAATGAGCAGTTCTTC. This gives the protein CASSPQLDLPNEQFF. The chain recombines TRBV3-1 with TRBJ2-1; the D gene is possibly TRBD2 (5 bases). Germline CDR1 LGHDT, CDR2 YNNKEL (reference sequence). Trimming took 4 bases from V and 7 from J, leaving 17 bases between them. The CDR3 length is 15 residues.

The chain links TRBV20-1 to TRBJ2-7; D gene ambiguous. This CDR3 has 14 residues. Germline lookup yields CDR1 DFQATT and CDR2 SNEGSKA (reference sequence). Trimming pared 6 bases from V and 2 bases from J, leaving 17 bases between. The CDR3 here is CSAPSLKGTYEQYF. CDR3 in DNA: TGCAGTGCACCCAGCCTAAAGGGAACCTACGAGCAGTACTTC.

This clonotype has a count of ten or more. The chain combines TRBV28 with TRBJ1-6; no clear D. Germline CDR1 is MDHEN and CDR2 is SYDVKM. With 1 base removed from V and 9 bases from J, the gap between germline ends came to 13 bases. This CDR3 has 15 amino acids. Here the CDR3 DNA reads TGTGCCAGCAGTTTATTAGGGTCCCTAATTTCACCCCTCCACTTT. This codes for CASSLLGSLISPLHF.

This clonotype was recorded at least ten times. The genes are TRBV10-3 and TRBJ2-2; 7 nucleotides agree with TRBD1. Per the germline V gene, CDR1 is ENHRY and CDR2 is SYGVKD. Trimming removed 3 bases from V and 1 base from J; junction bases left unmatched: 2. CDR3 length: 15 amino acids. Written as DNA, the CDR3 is TGTGCCATCAGTGATCGGACAGGGAACACCGGGGAGCTGTTTTTT. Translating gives CAISDRTGNTGELFF.

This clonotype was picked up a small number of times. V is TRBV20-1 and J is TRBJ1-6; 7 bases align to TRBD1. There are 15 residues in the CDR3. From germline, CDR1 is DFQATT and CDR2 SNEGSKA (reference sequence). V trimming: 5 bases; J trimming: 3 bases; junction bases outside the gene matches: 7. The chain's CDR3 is CSAYGGDSYNSPLHF. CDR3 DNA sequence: TGCAGTGCTTACGGGGGGGACAGCTATAATTCACCCCTCCACTTT.

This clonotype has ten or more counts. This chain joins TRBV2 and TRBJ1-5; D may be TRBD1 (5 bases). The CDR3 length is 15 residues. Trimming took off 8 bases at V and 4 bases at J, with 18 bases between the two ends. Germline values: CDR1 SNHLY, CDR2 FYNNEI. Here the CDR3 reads CASRPGWKGNQPQHF. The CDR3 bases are TGTGCCAGCCGACCAGGGTGGAAAGGGAATCAGCCCCAGCATTTT. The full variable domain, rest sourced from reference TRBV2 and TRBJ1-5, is EPEVTQTPSHQVTQMGQEVILRCVPISNHLYFYWYRQILGQKVEFLVSFYNNEISEKSEIFDDQFSVERPDGSNFTLKIRSTKLEDSAMYFCASRPGWKGNQPQHFGDGTRLSIL.

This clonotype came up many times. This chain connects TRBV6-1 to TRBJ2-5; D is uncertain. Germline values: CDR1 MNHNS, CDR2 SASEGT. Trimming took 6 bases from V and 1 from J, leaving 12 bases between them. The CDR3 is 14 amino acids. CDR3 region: CASSPGRPQETQYF. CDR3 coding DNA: TGTGCCAGCAGCCCTGGAAGGCCCCAAGAGACCCAGTACTTC.

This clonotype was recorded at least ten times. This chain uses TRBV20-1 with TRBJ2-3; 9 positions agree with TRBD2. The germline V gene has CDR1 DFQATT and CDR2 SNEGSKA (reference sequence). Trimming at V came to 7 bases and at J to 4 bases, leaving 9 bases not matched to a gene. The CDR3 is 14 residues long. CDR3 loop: CSGHPGLASDTQYF. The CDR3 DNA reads TGCAGTGGTCACCCGGGACTAGCATCAGATACGCAGTATTTT.

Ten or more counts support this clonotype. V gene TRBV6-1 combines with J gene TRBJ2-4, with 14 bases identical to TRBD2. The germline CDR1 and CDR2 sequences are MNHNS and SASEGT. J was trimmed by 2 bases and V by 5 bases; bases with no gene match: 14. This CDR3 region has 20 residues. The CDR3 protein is CASSPNSGTSGSATKNIQYF. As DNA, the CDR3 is TGTGCCAGCAGTCCGAATTCCGGGACTAGCGGGAGTGCAACCAAAAACATTCAGTACTTC.

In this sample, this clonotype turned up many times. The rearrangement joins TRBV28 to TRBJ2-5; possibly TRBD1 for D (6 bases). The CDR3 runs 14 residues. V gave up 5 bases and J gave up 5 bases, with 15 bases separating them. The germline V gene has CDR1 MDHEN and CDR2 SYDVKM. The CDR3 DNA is TGTGCCAGCAGTGCGACGGACAGACCGGAGACCCAGTACTTC. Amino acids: CASSATDRPETQYF.

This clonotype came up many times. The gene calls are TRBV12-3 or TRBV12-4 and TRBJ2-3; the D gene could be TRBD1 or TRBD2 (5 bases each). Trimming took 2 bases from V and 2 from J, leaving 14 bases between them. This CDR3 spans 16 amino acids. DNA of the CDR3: TGTGCCAGCAGTTTACTACCGGGGCCTCCCACAGATACGCAGTATTTT. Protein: CASSLLPGPPTDTQYF.

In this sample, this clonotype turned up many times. CDR3 sequence (DNA): TGTGCCAGCAGGGAACAGAGTTCTTATGAAAAACTGTTTTTT. Its protein product is CASREQSSYEKLFF. The rearrangement uses TRBV6-1 and TRBJ1-4; unclear D gene. The CDR3 consists of 14 residues. V lost 6 bases and J lost 6, with 14 bases in between. Germline V gene data show CDR1 as MNHNS and CDR2 as SASEGT.

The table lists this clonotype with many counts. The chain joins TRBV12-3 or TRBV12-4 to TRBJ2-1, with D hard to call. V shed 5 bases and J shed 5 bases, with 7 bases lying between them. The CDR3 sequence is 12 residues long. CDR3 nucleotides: TGTGCCAGCAGTCCCTCAGACAATGAGCAGTTCTTC. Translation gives CASSPSDNEQFF.

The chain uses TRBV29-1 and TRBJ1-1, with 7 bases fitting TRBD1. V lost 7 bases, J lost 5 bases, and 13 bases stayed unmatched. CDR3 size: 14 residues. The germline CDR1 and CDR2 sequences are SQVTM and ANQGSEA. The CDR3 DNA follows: TGCAGCGCAATGTGGAACAGGGGAGGGACTGAAGCTTTCTTT. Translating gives CSAMWNRGGTEAFF.

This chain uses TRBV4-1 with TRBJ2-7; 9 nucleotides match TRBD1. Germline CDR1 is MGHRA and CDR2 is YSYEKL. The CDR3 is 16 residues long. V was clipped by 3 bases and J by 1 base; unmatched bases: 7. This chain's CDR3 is CASSQYEGQGSYEQYF. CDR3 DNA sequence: TGCGCCAGCAGCCAGTATGAGGGACAGGGATCCTACGAGCAGTACTTC.

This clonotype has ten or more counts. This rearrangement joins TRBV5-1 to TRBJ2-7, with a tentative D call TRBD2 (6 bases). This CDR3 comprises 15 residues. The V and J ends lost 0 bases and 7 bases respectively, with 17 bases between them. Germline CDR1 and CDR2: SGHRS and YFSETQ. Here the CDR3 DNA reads TGCGCCAGCAGCTTGGTAGCGGCCGGGCTGGGGGAGCAGTACTTC. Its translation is CASSLVAAGLGEQYF.

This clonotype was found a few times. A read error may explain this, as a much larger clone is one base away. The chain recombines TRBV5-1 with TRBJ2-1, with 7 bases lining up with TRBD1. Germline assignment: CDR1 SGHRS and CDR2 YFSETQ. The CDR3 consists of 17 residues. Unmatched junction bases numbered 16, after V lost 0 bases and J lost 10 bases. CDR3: CASSLATGNGPQYEQFF. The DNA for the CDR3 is TGCGCCAGCAGCTTGGCGACAGGGAACGGGCCCCAATACGAGCAGTTCTTC.

Written as DNA, the CDR3 is TGCGCCAGCAGCCCTCGGGACGACTCCTACGAGCAGTACTTC. Translation: CASSPRDDSYEQYF. The chain links TRBV4-1 to TRBJ2-7; the D call may be TRBD1 or TRBD2 (5 bases each). The CDR3 sequence is 14 residues long. The germline V and J ends were trimmed by 4 bases and 0 bases, with 10 bases remaining between them. CDR1 is MGHRA, CDR2 YSYEKL, per germline.

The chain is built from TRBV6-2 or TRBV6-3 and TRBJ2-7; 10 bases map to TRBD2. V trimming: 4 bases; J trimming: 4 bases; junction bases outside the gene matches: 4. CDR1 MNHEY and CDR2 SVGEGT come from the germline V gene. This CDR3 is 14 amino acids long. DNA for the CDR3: TGTGCCAGCAGTTTACTAGCGGGGACTTACGAGCAGTACTTC. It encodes CASSLLAGTYEQYF.

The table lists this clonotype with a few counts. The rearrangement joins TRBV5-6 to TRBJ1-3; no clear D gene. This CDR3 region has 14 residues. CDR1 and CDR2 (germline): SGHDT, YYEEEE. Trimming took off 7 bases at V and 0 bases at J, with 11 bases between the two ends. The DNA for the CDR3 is TGTGCCAGCTTCTCCAGGTACTCTGGAAACACCATATATTTT. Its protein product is CASFSRYSGNTIYF. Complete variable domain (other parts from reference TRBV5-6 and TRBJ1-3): DAGVTQSPTHLIKTRGQQVTLRCSPKSGHDTVSWYQQALGQGPQFIFQYYEEEERQRGNFPDRFSGHQFPNYSSELNVNALLLGDSALYLCASFSRYSGNTIYFGEGSWLTVV.

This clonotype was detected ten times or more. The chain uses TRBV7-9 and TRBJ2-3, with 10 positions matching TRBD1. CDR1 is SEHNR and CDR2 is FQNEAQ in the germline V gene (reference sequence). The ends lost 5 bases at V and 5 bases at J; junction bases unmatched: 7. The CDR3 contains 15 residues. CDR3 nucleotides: TGTGCCAGCAGCGAAGGACAGGGGGTGATAGATACGCAGTATTTT. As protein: CASSEGQGVIDTQYF.

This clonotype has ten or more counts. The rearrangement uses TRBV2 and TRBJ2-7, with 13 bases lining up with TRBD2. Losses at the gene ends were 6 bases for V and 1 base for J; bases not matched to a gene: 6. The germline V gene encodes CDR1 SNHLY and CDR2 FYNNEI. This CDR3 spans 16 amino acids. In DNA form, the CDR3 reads TGTGCCAGCAGGGGAGGGACTAGCGGGACTTCCTACGAGCAGTACTTC. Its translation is CASRGGTSGTSYEQYF.

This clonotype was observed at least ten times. CDR3 protein: CASSEFEGGPGTLNEQFF. CDR3 in DNA: TGTGCCAGCAGTGAATTTGAGGGGGGGCCTGGGACCCTCAATGAGCAGTTCTTC. V is TRBV6-1 and J is TRBJ2-1; tentative D call: TRBD2 (7 bases). Germline V CDR1 and CDR2: MNHNS, SASEGT. CDR3 length: 18 residues. The V end lost 2 bases, the J end lost 6 bases, and 23 bases lay between the germline ends.

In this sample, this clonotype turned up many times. Here the CDR3 reads CSATGDRGLAKYTQYF. The CDR3 nucleotides read TGCAGTGCCACCGGCGACAGGGGGCTAGCGAAGTATACGCAGTATTTT. V usage is TRBV20-1 and J usage is TRBJ2-3, with TRBD1 matching 10 bases. CDR3 length equals 16 residues. After removal of 6 bases from V and 7 bases from J, the junction contained 16 bases not matched to a gene. Germline CDR1 is DFQATT and CDR2 is SNEGSKA (reference sequence).